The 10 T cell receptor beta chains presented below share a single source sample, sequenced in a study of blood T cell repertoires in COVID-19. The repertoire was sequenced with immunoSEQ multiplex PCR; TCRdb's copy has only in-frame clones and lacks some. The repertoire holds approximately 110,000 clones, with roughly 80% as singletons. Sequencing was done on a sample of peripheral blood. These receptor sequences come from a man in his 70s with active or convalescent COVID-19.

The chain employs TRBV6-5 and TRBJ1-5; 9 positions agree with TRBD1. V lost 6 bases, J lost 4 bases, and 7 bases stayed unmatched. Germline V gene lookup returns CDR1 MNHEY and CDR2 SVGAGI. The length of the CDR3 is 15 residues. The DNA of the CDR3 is TGTGCCAGCAGCCCCGACAGGGGGTGGAATCAGCCCCAGCATTTT. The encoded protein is CASSPDRGWNQPQHF.

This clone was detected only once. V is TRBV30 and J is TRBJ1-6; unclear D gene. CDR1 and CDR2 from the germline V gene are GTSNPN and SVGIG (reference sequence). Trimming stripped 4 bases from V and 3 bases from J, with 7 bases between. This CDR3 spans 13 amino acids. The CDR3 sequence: CAWMDFYNSPLHF. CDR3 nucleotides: TGTGCCTGGATGGACTTCTATAATTCACCCCTCCACTTT.

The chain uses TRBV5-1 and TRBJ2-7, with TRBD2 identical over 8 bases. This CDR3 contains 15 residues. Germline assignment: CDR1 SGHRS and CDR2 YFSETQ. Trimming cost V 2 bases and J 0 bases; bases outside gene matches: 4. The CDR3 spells CASSFQLAGSYEQYF. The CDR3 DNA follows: TGCGCCAGCAGCTTCCAGCTAGCGGGCTCCTACGAGCAGTACTTC.

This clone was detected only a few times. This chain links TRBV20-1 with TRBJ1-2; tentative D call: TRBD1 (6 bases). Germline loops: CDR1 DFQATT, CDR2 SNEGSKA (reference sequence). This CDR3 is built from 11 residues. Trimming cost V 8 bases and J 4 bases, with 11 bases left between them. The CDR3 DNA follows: TGCAGTACAGGGCGTAGCTATGGCTACACCTTC. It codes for CSTGRSYGYTF.

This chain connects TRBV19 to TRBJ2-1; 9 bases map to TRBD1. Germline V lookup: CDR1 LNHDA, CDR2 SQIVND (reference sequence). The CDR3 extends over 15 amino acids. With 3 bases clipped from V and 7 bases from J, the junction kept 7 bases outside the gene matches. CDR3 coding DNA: TGTGCCAGTAGTATGAGACAGGGGGGGTATAATGAGCAGTTCTTC. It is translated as CASSMRQGGYNEQFF.

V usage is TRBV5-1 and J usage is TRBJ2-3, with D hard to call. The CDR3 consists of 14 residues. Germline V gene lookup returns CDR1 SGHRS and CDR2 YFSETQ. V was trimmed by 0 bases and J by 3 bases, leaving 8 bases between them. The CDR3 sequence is CASSLEPLTDTQYF. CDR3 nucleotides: TGCGCCAGCAGCTTGGAGCCTTTGACAGATACGCAGTATTTT. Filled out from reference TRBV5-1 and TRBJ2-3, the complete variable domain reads KAGVTQTPRYLIKTRGQQVTLSCSPISGHRSVSWYQQTPGQGLQFLFEYFSETQRNKGNFPGRFSGRQFSNSRSEMNVSTLELGDSALYLCASSLEPLTDTQYFGPGTRLTVL.

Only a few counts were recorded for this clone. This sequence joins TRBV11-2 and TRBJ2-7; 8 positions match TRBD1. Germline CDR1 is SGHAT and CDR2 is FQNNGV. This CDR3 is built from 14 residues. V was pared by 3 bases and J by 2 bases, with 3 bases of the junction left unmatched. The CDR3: CASSFGTGPYEQYF. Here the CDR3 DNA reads TGTGCCAGCAGCTTCGGGACAGGACCCTACGAGCAGTACTTC.

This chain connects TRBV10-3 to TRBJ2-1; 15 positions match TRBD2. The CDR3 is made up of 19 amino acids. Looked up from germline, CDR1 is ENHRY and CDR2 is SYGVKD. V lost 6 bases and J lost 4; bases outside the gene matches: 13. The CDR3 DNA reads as TGTGCCATCAGGGAACCGGGACTAGCGGGAGGAAGATCATACAATGAGCAGTTCTTC. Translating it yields CAIREPGLAGGRSYNEQFF.

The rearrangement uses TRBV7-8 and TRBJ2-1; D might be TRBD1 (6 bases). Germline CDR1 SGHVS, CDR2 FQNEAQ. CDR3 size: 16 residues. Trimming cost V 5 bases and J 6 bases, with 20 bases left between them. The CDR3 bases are TGTGCCAGCAGCGCTTGGGGGTCCAGGGGTGGCAATGAGCAGTTCTTC. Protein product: CASSAWGSRGGNEQFF.

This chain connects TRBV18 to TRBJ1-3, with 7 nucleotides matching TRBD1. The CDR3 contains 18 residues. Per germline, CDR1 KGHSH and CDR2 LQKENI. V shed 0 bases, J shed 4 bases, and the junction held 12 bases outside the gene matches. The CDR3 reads CASSPPGLPGGLGNTIYF. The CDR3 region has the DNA TGTGCCAGCTCACCACCGGGGCTCCCAGGGGGACTCGGAAACACCATATATTTT.